This T cell receptor beta chain was obtained from a study of cytomegalovirus exposure and HLA in healthy donors. CDR3 length equals 14 residues. Trimming at V came to 4 bases and at J to 15 bases, leaving 12 bases not matched to a gene. Germline V gives CDR1 MDHEN, CDR2 SYDVKM. Both 60 Vbeta primers and 13 Jbeta primers went into the PCR. Profiling relied on immunoSEQ multiplex PCR, and the TCRdb table lists in-frame clones only, not all of them. The repertoire consists of some 100,000 clones, with roughly 80% occurring once and the leading ten covering around 1.2%. The source is a girl aged 2 to 10 in good health and CMV-seropositive. The material sequenced was PBMCs. The gene calls are TRBV28 and TRBJ2-2; TRBD1 aligns across 9 bases. CDR3: CASSSESQGAQVFF. The CDR3, as DNA: TGTGCCAGCAGTTCGGAATCACAGGGGGCCCAGGTGTTTTTT.